Each of the 9 T cell receptor beta chains below was sequenced from the same sample in a study of OX40 agonist ivuxolimab in advanced cancers. Assay used: immunoSEQ multiplex PCR; TCRdb lists only in-frame clones, some missing. This sample has more than 20,000 clones, with 70% to 90% found just once. Sequenced material: CD4+ or CD8+ T cells sorted from blood, taken in a trial of the OX40 agonist ivuxolimab. Receptors were obtained from an adult with an advanced solid tumor such as melanoma, head and neck, liver or kidney cancer.

The V and J genes are TRBV5-4 and TRBJ2-1; 10 nucleotides align to TRBD2. This CDR3 is 15 amino acids long. CDR1 and CDR2 (germline): SGHNT, YYREEE (reference sequence). With 5 bases clipped from V and 8 bases from J, the junction kept 10 bases outside the gene matches. In DNA form, the CDR3 reads TGTGCCAGCAGTCTAGCGGGGGCGGCTCCCCATGAGCAGTTCTTC. Its protein product is CASSLAGAAPHEQFF.

The chain combines TRBV27 with TRBJ2-7, with TRBD1 identical over 7 bases. From germline, CDR1 is MNHEY and CDR2 SMNVEV (reference sequence). The CDR3 extends over 13 amino acids. V was pared by 6 bases and J by 1 base, with 3 bases of the junction left unmatched. The CDR3 spells CASRGQISYEQYF. As DNA, the CDR3 is TGTGCCAGCAGGGGACAGATATCCTACGAGCAGTACTTC.

The J gene is TRBJ2-5, the V gene TRBV7-6; 7 bases line up with TRBD2. Germline assignment: CDR1 SGHVS and CDR2 FNYEAQ. The CDR3 runs 16 residues. V gave up 5 bases and J gave up 1 base; unmatched junction bases: 10. This CDR3 reads CASSVNSGTTQETQYF. CDR3 nucleotides: TGTGCCAGCAGCGTAAATTCCGGGACTACCCAAGAGACCCAGTACTTC.

V gene TRBV9 combines with J gene TRBJ1-1; D gene ambiguous. Germline V gene data show CDR1 as SGDLS and CDR2 as YYNGEE. Trimming took 4 bases from V and 5 from J, leaving 15 bases between them. This CDR3 comprises 14 residues. For the CDR3, the DNA is TGTGCCAGCAGCCCCCGCCGACTGAGGACTGAAGCTTTCTTT. Translation: CASSPRRLRTEAFF. Using reference TRBV9 and TRBJ1-1 for the parts outside the CDR3, the full variable domain is DSGVTQTPKHLITATGQRVTLRCSPRSGDLSVYWYQQSLDQGLQFLIQYYNGEERAKGNILERFSAQQFPDLHSELNLSSLELGDSALYFCASSPRRLRTEAFFGQGTRLTVV.

V usage is TRBV5-6 and J usage is TRBJ2-1; no firm D call. With 3 bases removed from V and 10 bases from J, the gap between germline ends came to 14 bases. The CDR3 length is 13 residues. CDR1 and CDR2 from the germline V gene are SGHDT and YYEEEE. CDR3 bases: TGTGCCAGCAGCTCCCCGAGGTTCGAGGAGCAGTTCTTC. The encoded protein is CASSSPRFEEQFF.

This CDR3 is CASSGVESGIGYTF. Written as DNA, the CDR3 is TGTGCCAGCAGCGGGGTGGAGTCCGGGATTGGCTACACCTTC. The chain combines TRBV5-4 with TRBJ1-2, with D hard to call. CDR1 SGHNT and CDR2 YYREEE come from the germline V gene (reference sequence). CDR3 length: 14 residues. V shed 4 bases and J shed 7 bases, with 17 bases lying between them.

CDR3 coding DNA: TGTGCCAGCAGCTTAGTTTTCAGCGGGGAATACTTC. Protein sequence: CASSLVFSGEYF. This chain uses TRBV7-2 with TRBJ2-5; 7 bases are a match to TRBD2. V shed 1 base, J shed 14 bases, and the junction held 7 bases outside the gene matches. Germline V CDR1 and CDR2: SGHTA, FQGNSA. The CDR3 covers 12 residues.

The genes are TRBV28 and TRBJ1-5; no reliable D call. CDR3 size: 14 residues. The V gene lost 8 bases and the J gene lost 1 base, with 12 bases spanning the gap. In germline, CDR1 is MDHEN, CDR2 SYDVKM. The CDR3 sequence: CASCLAGSNQPQHF. DNA of the CDR3: TGTGCCAGCTGCCTGGCGGGAAGCAATCAGCCCCAGCATTTT.

The sample holds one count of this clone. The chain combines TRBV6-5 with TRBJ2-1; D is ambiguous. This CDR3 is 12 amino acids long. The germline CDR1 and CDR2 sequences are MNHEY and SVGAGI. V dropped 2 bases and J dropped 5 bases, with 4 bases sitting between them. The chain's CDR3 is CASSYGNNEQFF. The DNA for the CDR3 is TGTGCCAGCAGTTACGGTAACAATGAGCAGTTCTTC.